The next 25 T cell receptor beta chains were all read from a single sample in a study of naive and memory T cell subsets (dated by TCRdb to between 2016 and 2019). The antigens these receptors bind are not known. The investigation overall reported the following: Naive repertoires, especially CD8, contained a few larger clonotypes, possibly memory cells re-expressing CD45RA.

Preparation of the library involved UMI-ligation and nested PCR. Data came from an Illumina MiSeq. An equimolar mix of two oligonucleotides covering both TRBC1 and TRBC2 was used as the beta constant-region primer. The ligated cDNA went through four rounds of PCR with nested alpha and beta constant-region primers together with the SP2 primer. The public reads were quality trimmed at Q25 with fastp and then assembled into clones with MiXCR by TCRdb, keeping productive beta chains. Here each entry gathers all rows of one CDR3 protein and keeps the most common genes and DNA. The sample yields about 90,000 distinct CDR3 sequences; around 11% were counted once. Approximately 0.14% of the sample is held by the ten biggest clonotypes. Sequencing was performed on naive CD4+ T cells from blood. The sample's cell subset or site label is to be understood as: naive T cells, CD45RA high CD27+. The receptor source for this set is a human donor in good health.

The V and J genes are TRBV6-2 or TRBV6-3 and TRBJ2-1; 8 nucleotides match TRBD2. Germline V CDR1 and CDR2: MNHEY, SVGEGT. J lost 10 bases, V lost 5 bases, and 7 bases had no gene match. This CDR3 has 13 amino acids. The CDR3 nucleotides are TGTGCCAGCAGTCTGGCGGGGGGCTGGGAGCAGTTCTTC. Amino acid sequence: CASSLAGGWEQFF.

This clonotype was observed a few times. This sequence joins TRBV4-1 and TRBJ2-3; D possibly uses TRBD1 or TRBD2 (5 bases each). V lost 4 bases and J lost 0, with 14 bases in between. The CDR3 consists of 16 residues. Germline CDR1 is MGHRA and CDR2 is YSYEKL. The chain's CDR3 is CASSRIGTASTDTQYF. CDR3 sequence (DNA): TGCGCCAGCAGCCGGATAGGGACGGCTAGCACAGATACGCAGTATTTT.

This clonotype showed up just a few times. The genes are TRBV20-1 and TRBJ2-1; 7 bases line up with TRBD2. The junction had 6 bases not matched to a gene; V was cut back by 0 bases and J by 4 bases. This CDR3 has 15 residues. CDR1 is DFQATT and CDR2 is SNEGSKA in the germline V gene (reference sequence). In nucleotides, the CDR3 is TGCAGTGCTAGAGATCCCCAGCGGGGATACAATGAGCAGTTCTTC. Translation gives CSARDPQRGYNEQFF.

V usage is TRBV7-9 and J usage is TRBJ2-3; D is perhaps TRBD2 (7 bases). This CDR3 region has 11 residues. Trimming pared 11 bases from V and 6 bases from J, leaving 12 bases between. Per the germline V gene, CDR1 is SEHNR and CDR2 is FQNEAQ (reference sequence). CDR3 in amino acids: CAGGAGDTQYF. The CDR3 nucleotides read TGTGCCGGGGGGGCGGGGGATACGCAGTATTTT.

The chain joins TRBV6-4 to TRBJ2-5, with no clear D. The V and J ends lost 6 bases and 0 bases respectively, with 14 bases between them. The germline V gene encodes CDR1 MRHNA and CDR2 SNTAGT. This CDR3 has 15 residues. In DNA form, the CDR3 reads TGTGCCAGCAGAGGACGGAAGGTATACCAAGAGACCCAGTACTTC. This sequence encodes CASRGRKVYQETQYF.

The V call is TRBV4-2, the J call TRBJ2-5; TRBD2 matches 11 bases. V shed 8 bases, J shed 1 base, and the junction held 6 bases outside the gene matches. Germline V gene data show CDR1 as LGHNA and CDR2 as YNFKEQ. CDR3 length equals 15 residues. The CDR3 DNA follows: TGTGCCAGCGCCCGGGGACTAGCGGCCCAAGAGACCCAGTACTTC. Translated: CASARGLAAQETQYF.

The J gene is TRBJ1-2, the V gene TRBV25-1; no clear D. This CDR3 has 18 amino acids. In germline, CDR1 is MGHDK, CDR2 SYGVNS. Trimming left V 1 base short and J 1 base short, with 19 bases between. The CDR3, as DNA: TGTGCCAGCAGTGAATCTTTTCAGAACGGCAGTTTTAACTATGGCTACACCTTC. Translated: CASSESFQNGSFNYGYTF.

The sample holds many counts of this clonotype. The CDR3 bases are TGTGCCAGCAGTTACGCGGGGAGGGGGGCCACCTACGAGCAGTACTTC. It specifies CASSYAGRGATYEQYF. The chain uses TRBV6-5 and TRBJ2-7; possibly TRBD2 for D (7 bases). Germline V gene lookup returns CDR1 MNHEY and CDR2 SVGAGI. Between the trimmed V and J ends, which lost 2 bases and 2 bases, there was a span of 16 bases. This CDR3 is 16 amino acids long.

This clonotype has more than one count but fewer than ten. The chain joins TRBV19 to TRBJ2-7; 10 bases map to TRBD1. The CDR3 contains 15 residues. Germline lookup yields CDR1 LNHDA and CDR2 SQIVND (reference sequence). Trimming took 4 bases from V and 9 from J; bases not matched to a gene: 12. In DNA, the CDR3 is TGTGCCAGTAGTAATCCCGGGACAGGGGAATCCTCGCAGTACTTC. This codes for CASSNPGTGESSQYF.

This clonotype was seen a handful of times. This chain links TRBV30 with TRBJ1-2; 7 bases line up with TRBD1. There are 14 residues in the CDR3. V trimming: 4 bases; J trimming: 5 bases; junction bases outside the gene matches: 10. Germline values: CDR1 GTSNPN, CDR2 SVGIG (reference sequence). CDR3: CAWIVTGVVYGYTF. In DNA form, the CDR3 reads TGTGCCTGGATCGTCACAGGGGTTGTTTATGGCTACACCTTC.

The chain uses TRBV20-1 and TRBJ1-1, with D possibly TRBD1 on 5 matching bases. Germline V gene sequence: CDR1 DFQATT, CDR2 SNEGSKA (reference sequence). The CDR3 loop spans 13 amino acids. Trimming cost V 0 bases and J 0 bases, with 5 bases left between them. CDR3 nucleotide sequence: TGCAGTGCTAGAGACAGGGTGAACACTGAAGCTTTCTTT. The encoded protein is CSARDRVNTEAFF.

Ten or more counts support this clonotype. The V and J genes are TRBV5-1 and TRBJ2-4, with a weak D call TRBD1 (6 bases). Trimming stripped 8 bases from V and 5 bases from J, with 17 bases between. Germline values: CDR1 SGHRS, CDR2 YFSETQ. CDR3 length: 14 residues. The CDR3: CASTLGTPQNIQYF. CDR3 bases: TGCGCCAGTACTCTGGGGACACCCCAAAACATTCAGTACTTC.

The V call is TRBV29-1, the J call TRBJ2-3; 7 nucleotides line up with TRBD1. This CDR3 has 13 residues. V lost 4 bases, J lost 4 bases, and 5 bases stayed unmatched. The germline V gene has CDR1 SQVTM and CDR2 ANQGSEA. The chain's CDR3 is CSVVRGKADTQYF. In DNA form, the CDR3 reads TGCAGCGTTGTCAGGGGGAAGGCAGATACGCAGTATTTT.

This clonotype was seen a few times. The chain couples TRBV19 to TRBJ2-3; TRBD2 agrees at 7 bases. Trimming cost V 6 bases and J 6 bases; bases outside gene matches: 21. Germline values: CDR1 LNHDA, CDR2 SQIVND (reference sequence). The CDR3 has 18 amino acids. CDR3 nucleotides: TGTGCCAGTAGCCGAAAGAAGGCTAGCGGTTACAAAGGGGATACGCAGTATTTT. Translation: CASSRKKASGYKGDTQYF.

In its sample, this clonotype was seen many times. J is TRBJ2-1 and V is TRBV20-1, with 7 positions matching TRBD2. J gave up 3 bases and V 5 bases, and 7 bases lay outside the gene matches. This CDR3 region has 14 residues. The germline V gene has CDR1 DFQATT and CDR2 SNEGSKA (reference sequence). CDR3: CSAVSGVIYNEQFF. Here the CDR3 DNA reads TGCAGTGCTGTGAGCGGGGTAATCTACAATGAGCAGTTCTTC.

This sequence joins TRBV7-9 and TRBJ1-2; no clear D gene. There are 14 residues in the CDR3. Germline lookup yields CDR1 SEHNR and CDR2 FQNEAQ (reference sequence). Trimming took off 2 bases at V and 8 bases at J, with 15 bases between the two ends. The CDR3 loop reads CASSLSRRSGGYTF. CDR3 bases: TGTGCCAGCAGCTTAAGTAGGAGGTCGGGAGGCTACACCTTC.

This clonotype occurred once. The chain has TRBV6-2 or TRBV6-3 and TRBJ2-3; tentative D call: TRBD1 (5 bases). CDR1 and CDR2 (germline): MNHEY, SVGEGT. The CDR3 is 13 residues long. V was clipped by 7 bases and J by 3 bases, with 11 bases between them. This CDR3 reads CASKFQGTDTQYF. CDR3 nucleotide sequence: TGTGCCAGCAAGTTCCAGGGAACAGATACGCAGTATTTT.

This clonotype was counted only a few times. The V and J genes are TRBV7-2 and TRBJ1-6; unclear D gene. V was pared by 4 bases and J by 0 bases, with 13 bases between. This CDR3 contains 17 residues. The V gene's germline CDR1 is SGHTA and CDR2 FQGNSA. Here the CDR3 DNA reads TGTGCCAGCAGCTCCCTGTCCACGAGCTCCTATAATTCACCCCTCCACTTT. This gives the protein CASSSLSTSSYNSPLHF.

This chain connects TRBV12-3 or TRBV12-4 to TRBJ2-1; D perhaps matches TRBD1 (5 bases). The CDR3 contains 15 residues. The V and J ends lost 5 bases and 4 bases respectively, with 15 bases between them. The chain's CDR3 is CASSPLTAKYNEQFF. The CDR3 DNA reads as TGTGCCAGCAGTCCGCTGACAGCTAAATACAATGAGCAGTTCTTC.

The chain carries TRBV7-9 and TRBJ2-1, with 7 nucleotides matching TRBD2. CDR1 is SEHNR, CDR2 FQNEAQ, per germline (reference sequence). The CDR3 is 15 residues long. Unmatched junction bases numbered 10, after V lost 5 bases and J lost 6 bases. Here the CDR3 DNA reads TGTGCCAGCAGCGAAGGGACTACCCTAGGCAATGAGCAGTTCTTC. Amino acid sequence: CASSEGTTLGNEQFF.

V gene TRBV6-2 or TRBV6-3 combines with J gene TRBJ1-5; D unclear. With 4 bases removed from V and 6 bases from J, the gap between germline ends came to 16 bases. This CDR3 region has 15 residues. Germline CDR1 is MNHEY and CDR2 is SVGEGT. CDR3 coding DNA: TGTGCCAGCAGTTCCCCTGTTGCCCCAGGTCAGCCCCAGCATTTT. Translated, it gives CASSSPVAPGQPQHF.

This clonotype occurred a few times. The V and J genes are TRBV20-1 and TRBJ1-3; D is unclear. V gave up 0 bases and J gave up 4 bases, with 10 bases separating them. Germline V gene data show CDR1 as DFQATT and CDR2 as SNEGSKA (reference sequence). CDR3 length equals 14 residues. CDR3 DNA sequence: TGCAGTGCTAGAGATCCCCCGAAGGGAAACACCATATATTTT. The encoded protein is CSARDPPKGNTIYF.

This clonotype showed up just a few times. CDR3 protein: CASRSTATDTQYF. CDR3 DNA: TGTGCCAGCAGATCCACAGCCACAGATACGCAGTATTTT. The rearrangement joins TRBV12-3 or TRBV12-4 to TRBJ2-3; D uncertain. Trimming cost V 6 bases and J 2 bases, with 9 bases left between them. This CDR3 has 13 amino acids.

This clonotype was seen a few times. The CDR3 reads CSVGGGPAGELFF. CDR3 nucleotide sequence: TGCAGCGTGGGGGGGGGACCCGCCGGGGAGCTGTTTTTT. The chain uses TRBV29-1 and TRBJ2-2; the match to TRBD2 covers 7 bases. Germline CDR1 and CDR2: SQVTM and ANQGSEA. V trimming: 6 bases; J trimming: 6 bases; junction bases outside the gene matches: 7. CDR3 length: 13 residues.

In this sample, this clonotype turned up a few times. The CDR3 loop reads CASSFYGGVAGESETQYF. The CDR3 region has the DNA TGTGCCAGCAGTTTTTATGGCGGTGTAGCGGGAGAATCAGAGACCCAGTACTTC. V usage is TRBV12-3 or TRBV12-4 and J usage is TRBJ2-5; 9 bases line up with TRBD2. Trimming removed 3 bases from V and 4 bases from J; junction bases left unmatched: 15. This CDR3 has 18 residues.